This TCR beta chain emerged from a study of response to subunit inactivated influenza vaccine. Study-wide results and limits: The authors offered the suggestion that each seasonal influenza vaccination recruits few new T cells.

CDR1 and CDR2 from the germline V gene are MDHEN and SYDVKM. The CDR3 sequence is 15 residues long. V dropped 2 bases and J dropped 7 bases, with 15 bases sitting between them. TCRdb redid the calling of the RT-PCR reads with MiXCR, one entry per CDR3 protein. The table records approximately 500,000 distinct CDR3 sequences, approximately 14% of them present only once. This clonotype was seen a handful of times. Its antigen is not known. The input for sequencing was PBMCs from blood, taken roughly 12 days after vaccination. This sequence was found in a man between 45 and 60 years old who received an inactivated influenza vaccine. The chain employs TRBV28 and TRBJ1-5; no definite D call. This CDR3 is CASSLVRSRRQPQHF. The CDR3 DNA is TGTGCCAGCAGTTTAGTTCGCTCCAGACGCCAGCCCCAGCATTTT. Using reference TRBV28 and TRBJ1-5 for the parts outside the CDR3, the full variable domain is DVKVTQSSRYLVKRTGEKVFLECVQDMDHENMFWYRQDPGLGLRLIYFSYDVKMKEKGDIPEGYSVSREKKERFSLILESASTNQTSMYLCASSLVRSRRQPQHFGDGTRLSIL.